This paragraph reports one TCR beta chain. Its antigen is still unknown. In the same sample, other DNA sequences code for this CDR3. The protocol was immunoSEQ multiplex PCR, while the TCRdb copy is restricted to in-frame clones and leaves out a portion. The data show roughly 2.5 million clones, about 92% seen once. The sample originates from a study of shared clonotypes between healthy human individuals. Overall study results and limits: Some clonotypes were shared by all four sorted-subset donors, while others were not shared. The non-shared ones had lower generation probabilities than the shared ones. Sharing across a few donors was seen in around 5% of naive CD4 clonotypes.

The CDR3 contains 13 residues. V shed 0 bases and J shed 7 bases, with 10 bases lying between them. Germline values: CDR1 SGHRS, CDR2 YFSETQ. The study enrolled healthy HIV-negative adults without recent acute infections or vaccinations as donors. Material for sequencing was naive CD4+ T cells sorted from blood. Subset here: CD45RA+ positively selected. The V gene is TRBV5-1, the J gene TRBJ1-2; D not resolved. The TCR was taken from a man aged 18 to 30 in good health. The CDR3 DNA reads as TGCGCCAGCAGCTTGGAAGGAATGGGTGGCTACACCTTC. It codes for CASSLEGMGGYTF.